This is a list of T cell receptor beta chains from one sample in a study of cytomegalovirus exposure and HLA in healthy donors. Measured with immunoSEQ multiplex PCR; TCRdb has only the in-frame clones, and not every one. The sample shows around 120,000 clones, 65% to 80% of them seen only once. The sequencing sample was made of PBMCs. These receptors came from a human donor in good health. Each CDR3 is given with its conserved first and last residue. A D gene is named only where the DNA matches it firmly. The listing skips clone size in some rows; elsewhere it reads once, few, many or a size class.

V: TRBV5-1
size: -
D: TRBD2
J: TRBJ2-7
CDR3: CASSSGLAGGPYEQYF
DNA: TGCGCCAGCAGCTCCGGACTAGCGGGAGGGCCCTACGAGCAGTACTTC

V: TRBV6-5
size: few
D: -
J: TRBJ2-7
CDR3: CASRYGLHEQYF
DNA: TGTGCCAGCAGATACGGACTCCACGAGCAGTACTTC

V: TRBV19
size: -
D: TRBD2
J: TRBJ2-1
CDR3: CATPLACYNEQFF
DNA: TGTGCCACCCCACTAGCGTGCTACAATGAGCAGTTCTTC

V: TRBV30
size: -
D: -
J: TRBJ1-1
CDR3: CAWSVPGEVRGNTEAFF
DNA: TGTGCCTGGAGTGTACCGGGAGAGGTCCGGGGGAACACTGAAGCTTTCTTT

V: TRBV28
size: few
D: -
J: TRBJ1-5
CDR3: CASRVSNQPQHF
DNA: TGTGCCAGCCGCGTAAGCAATCAGCCCCAGCATTTT

V: TRBV19
size: -
D: TRBD1
J: TRBJ1-2
CDR3: CASIGTVLSGYGYTF
DNA: TGTGCCAGTATAGGGACAGTCCTATCGGGCTATGGCTACACCTTC

V: TRBV5-1
size: -
D: TRBD1
J: TRBJ2-2
CDR3: CASSWDSLTGELFF
DNA: TGCGCCAGCAGCTGGGACAGCCTCACCGGGGAGCTGTTTTTT

V: TRBV19
size: once
D: TRBD2
J: TRBJ2-3
CDR3: CASNVRASGGDTQYF
DNA: TGTGCCAGCAACGTTAGGGCTAGCGGAGGAGATACGCAGTATTTT

V: TRBV11-3
size: few
D: -
J: TRBJ2-7
CDR3: CASSLVSGAYEQYF
DNA: TGTGCCAGCAGCTTAGTGTCAGGGGCCTACGAGCAGTACTTC

V: TRBV6-6
size: -
D: -
J: TRBJ1-3
CDR3: CASAYQGSGNTIYF
DNA: TGTGCCAGCGCTTACCAGGGGTCTGGAAACACCATATATTTT

V: TRBV4-1
size: once
D: TRBD1
J: TRBJ1-4
CDR3: CASSHTMTGRGEKLFF
DNA: TGCGCCAGCAGCCACACCATGACAGGGCGGGGAGAAAAACTGTTTTTT

V: TRBV11-3
size: -
D: -
J: TRBJ2-5
CDR3: CASSPIPMTGGGETQYF
DNA: TGTGCCAGCAGCCCAATTCCCATGACAGGCGGCGGGGAGACCCAGTACTTC